These 15 T cell receptor beta chains were all obtained from the same sample, sequenced in a study of control samples from healthy donors and cancer patients. The assay was immunoSEQ multiplex PCR, and TCRdb's table has in-frame clones only and misses some. The sample consists of about 160,000 clones, 80% to 95% of them appearing once. Sequences were obtained from blood. These receptors came from a woman in her fifties or sixties in good health.

This chain joins TRBV6-6 and TRBJ1-5; D not certain. The V end lost 7 bases, the J end lost 0 bases, and 10 bases lay between the germline ends. The CDR3 runs to 14 residues. Per germline, CDR1 MNHNY and CDR2 SVGAGI (reference sequence). The CDR3 loop reads CASTVGYSNQPQHF. The CDR3 nucleotides read TGTGCCAGCACCGTGGGTTATAGCAATCAGCCCCAGCATTTT.

The CDR3 here is CASSAQGAKPYEQYF. Here the CDR3 DNA reads TGTGCCAGCAGCGCCCAGGGGGCGAAACCCTACGAGCAGTACTTC. The V call is TRBV9, the J call TRBJ2-7; TRBD1 matches at 8 bases. This CDR3 comprises 15 residues. V shed 3 bases, J shed 2 bases, and the junction held 7 bases outside the gene matches. Looked up from germline, CDR1 is SGDLS and CDR2 is YYNGEE.

J is TRBJ1-1 and V is TRBV2; TRBD1 agrees at 7 bases. Germline values: CDR1 SNHLY, CDR2 FYNNEI. CDR3 length: 13 amino acids. V lost 9 bases and J lost 3; bases outside the gene matches: 7. CDR3 in DNA: TGTGCCAGTTCCCGGGACAGAGACACTGAAGCTTTCTTT. It specifies CASSRDRDTEAFF.

The rearrangement links TRBV2 to TRBJ1-2; tentative D call: TRBD1 (6 bases). CDR1 is SNHLY, CDR2 FYNNEI, per germline. V dropped 6 bases and J dropped 4 bases, with 15 bases sitting between them. The CDR3 loop spans 14 amino acids. The CDR3 here is CASRIQGGSYGYTF. Here the CDR3 DNA reads TGTGCCAGCAGGATACAGGGTGGTAGCTATGGCTACACCTTC.

The rearrangement joins TRBV10-1 to TRBJ2-1, with TRBD1 matching over 7 bases. Germline values: CDR1 WNHNN, CDR2 SYGVQD (reference sequence). V lost 4 bases, J lost 4 bases, and 1 base stayed unmatched. The CDR3 length is 13 residues. CDR3 DNA sequence: TGCGCCAGCAGTGTGGACAGGTACAATGAGCAGTTCTTC. Amino acids: CASSVDRYNEQFF.

This chain joins TRBV12-5 and TRBJ2-1; D is perhaps TRBD2 (6 bases). V dropped 5 bases and J dropped 1 base, with 9 bases sitting between them. This CDR3 has 14 residues. Per germline, CDR1 LGHNT and CDR2 FRNRAP. The chain's CDR3 is CASGRSGSYNEQFF. Written as DNA, the CDR3 is TGTGCTAGTGGTCGGAGCGGGTCCTACAATGAGCAGTTCTTC.

This sequence joins TRBV4-3 and TRBJ1-1, with D maybe TRBD1 (5 bases). Trimming removed 4 bases from V and 4 bases from J, with 16 bases in between. Looked up from germline, CDR1 is LGHNA and CDR2 is YSLEER. This CDR3 has 15 amino acids. Written as DNA, the CDR3 is TGCGCCAGCAGCCCACAGGTTTCCAACCCCACTGAAGCTTTCTTT. It encodes CASSPQVSNPTEAFF.

The V call is TRBV5-1, the J call TRBJ1-6; D not resolved. Germline assignment: CDR1 SGHRS and CDR2 YFSETQ. This CDR3 region has 15 residues. The V gene lost 3 bases and the J gene lost 7 bases, with 14 bases spanning the gap. In DNA, the CDR3 is TGCGCCAGCAGCTCAACTGGGCCAGCCAATTCACCCCTCCACTTT. This sequence encodes CASSSTGPANSPLHF.

The rearrangement links TRBV27 to TRBJ1-2; possibly TRBD1 for D (6 bases). The CDR3 covers 15 residues. The V end was cut by 9 bases, the J end by 6 bases, with 23 bases between. Per the germline V gene, CDR1 is MNHEY and CDR2 is SMNVEV (reference sequence). CDR3 nucleotide sequence: TGTGCCAGTTACCCAATGGGGGCCCGGCAGGATGGCTACACCTTC. Translated, it gives CASYPMGARQDGYTF.

This chain uses TRBV4-3 with TRBJ2-1, with 10 bases that match TRBD2. In germline, CDR1 is LGHNA, CDR2 YSLEER. The CDR3 is made up of 18 amino acids. Germline trimming cut 3 bases from V and 0 bases from J; bases unmatched to any gene: 8. The DNA for the CDR3 is TGCGCCAGCAGCCACAAGGCCGCTAGCGGGGGCTCCTACAATGAGCAGTTCTTC. It encodes CASSHKAASGGSYNEQFF.

The chain recombines TRBV18 with TRBJ2-1; TRBD2 matches at 9 bases. The ends lost 2 bases at V and 3 bases at J; junction bases unmatched: 5. Germline CDR1 and CDR2: KGHSH and LQKENI. The CDR3 length is 16 residues. The CDR3 loop reads CASSPSGGLVYNEQFF. CDR3 DNA: TGTGCCAGCTCACCAAGCGGGGGGCTTGTCTACAATGAGCAGTTCTTC.

The chain carries TRBV12-3 or TRBV12-4 and TRBJ1-1; D gene ambiguous. The CDR3 covers 13 residues. Trimming shortened V by 3 bases and J by 4 bases, and 9 bases separated the two germline ends. The chain's CDR3 is CASSFGRATEAFF. The CDR3 DNA is TGTGCCAGCAGTTTTGGGAGGGCCACTGAAGCTTTCTTT.

This clone has just a few counts. The J gene is TRBJ1-1, the V gene TRBV7-8; D remains unclear. The CDR3 runs 13 residues. Germline assignment: CDR1 SGHVS and CDR2 FQNEAQ. The ends were cut back, 4 bases at V and 4 bases at J, with 10 bases in the middle. CDR3 residues: CASSSLGATEAFF. As DNA, the CDR3 is TGTGCCAGCAGCTCGCTTGGTGCCACTGAAGCTTTCTTT.

V gene TRBV2 combines with J gene TRBJ1-4, with D maybe TRBD1 (6 bases). Deletions cut 4 bases from V and 8 bases from J, with 20 bases between. This CDR3 contains 16 residues. Germline V lookup: CDR1 SNHLY, CDR2 FYNNEI. This CDR3 is CASSVPRGGGREKLFF. The CDR3 region has the DNA TGTGCCAGCAGTGTACCCCGGGGAGGGGGGCGCGAAAAACTGTTTTTT.

CDR3 bases: TGTGCCAGCAGCCTGGACAGAACAGATACGCAGTATTTT. Translating it yields CASSLDRTDTQYF. The chain employs TRBV6-5 and TRBJ2-3, with D possibly being TRBD1 (6 bases). Germline V gene data show CDR1 as MNHEY and CDR2 as SVGAGI. This CDR3 has 13 residues. V gave up 6 bases and J gave up 3 bases, with 10 bases separating them.